These T cell receptor beta chains were read from a single sample in a study of T cell responses to AZD1222 COVID-19 vaccine. Assay used: immunoSEQ multiplex PCR; TCRdb lists only in-frame clones, some missing. This sample has around 190,000 clones, with about 91% found just once. Sequencing used peripheral blood, obtained 28 days after the second AZD1222 dose. The receptors stem from an adult who received the AZD1222 COVID-19 vaccine. Both conserved end residues are part of each CDR3. D genes are given only for firm matches. The listing skips clone size in some rows; elsewhere it reads once, few, many or a size class.

d_call,j_call,v_call,clone_size,cdr3_length,cdr3_aa,cdr3_nt
.,TRBJ1-4,TRBV5-4,.,15,CASSLTGNTNEKLFF,TGTGCCAGCAGCTTAACAGGGAATACTAATGAAAAACTGTTTTTT
.,TRBJ2-1,TRBV15,.,17,CATSRSYAGLGYDEQFF,TGTGCCACCAGCAGATCCTACGCCGGCCTTGGTTACGATGAGCAGTTCTTC
.,TRBJ2-4,TRBV4-3,.,17,CASSQEMIGLAKNIQYF,TGCGCCAGCAGCCAAGAGATGATCGGGTTAGCCAAAAACATTCAGTACTTC
.,TRBJ1-5,TRBV6-1,.,17,CASSEAGDGYSNQPQHF,TGTGCCAGCAGTGAAGCAGGAGACGGTTATAGCAATCAGCCCCAGCATTTT
TRBD2,TRBJ2-5,TRBV2,.,14,CASSVRGYQETQYF,TGTGCCAGCAGTGTGCGGGGGTACCAAGAGACCCAGTACTTC
TRBD2,TRBJ2-7,TRBV7-8,.,16,CASTDPGRGANYEQYF,TGTGCCAGCACCGACCCTGGGAGGGGCGCGAATTACGAGCAGTACTTC
.,TRBJ2-2,TRBV11-2,.,14,CASSLDIVTGELFF,TGTGCCAGCAGCTTAGACATCGTCACCGGGGAGCTGTTTTTT
TRBD2,TRBJ2-5,TRBV24-1,.,16,CATSDFSLAGAETQYF,TGTGCCACCAGTGATTTCAGCCTAGCGGGGGCAGAGACCCAGTACTTC
TRBD1,TRBJ2-2,TRBV5-1,once,19,CASRTGTGMARVDAGELFF,TGCGCCAGCCGTACCGGGACAGGGATGGCGAGGGTAGACGCCGGGGAGCTGTTTTTT
.,TRBJ2-5,TRBV19,.,12,CASRKGVETQYF,TGTGCCAGTCGAAAAGGCGTGGAGACCCAGTACTTC
.,TRBJ2-3,TRBV4-3,.,16,CASSQAISGGTDTQYF,TGCGCCAGCAGCCAAGCTATCTCAGGGGGCACAGATACGCAGTATTTT
.,TRBJ1-1,TRBV29-1,.,13,CSVVPGPDTEAFF,TGCAGCGTTGTCCCCGGGCCGGACACTGAAGCTTTCTTT
TRBD1,TRBJ1-1,TRBV5-1,.,16,CASSTGQGVGNTEAFF,TGCGCCAGCAGCACGGGACAGGGGGTGGGGAACACTGAAGCTTTCTTT
.,TRBJ2-7,TRBV6-6,.,14,CASPVWRRSYEQYF,TGTGCCAGTCCCGTTTGGCGGCGTTCCTACGAGCAGTACTTC
.,TRBJ1-1,TRBV28,.,13,CASSGPGWTEAFF,TGTGCCAGCAGTGGACCGGGGTGGACTGAAGCTTTCTTT
TRBD1,TRBJ1-2,TRBV18,.,17,CASSRQPGQGPEVGYTF,TGTGCCAGCTCACGACAACCGGGACAGGGACCCGAGGTCGGCTACACCTTC
TRBD1,TRBJ2-1,TRBV6-1,.,15,CASSELGQGYNEQFF,TGTGCCAGCAGTGAACTTGGACAGGGCTACAATGAGCAGTTCTTC
TRBD1,TRBJ2-1,TRBV14,.,16,CASSSPGTGSFNEQFF,TGTGCCAGCAGCTCCCCCGGGACAGGGAGTTTCAATGAGCAGTTCTTC
TRBD1,TRBJ2-7,TRBV19,.,15,CASSIEGQGAGEQYF,TGTGCCAGTAGTATAGAGGGACAGGGGGCTGGCGAGCAGTACTTC
TRBD2,TRBJ2-2,TRBV6-2/TRBV6-3,.,16,CASNPRGGQNTGELFF,TGTGCCAGCAACCCACGGGGGGGCCAGAACACCGGGGAGCTGTTTTTT
TRBD1,TRBJ1-5,TRBV5-8,.,18,CASSLAPTGARTNQPQHF,TGTGCCAGCAGCTTGGCCCCGACAGGGGCGCGGACAAATCAGCCCCAGCATTTT
.,TRBJ2-7,TRBV19,.,13,CASTAKGGGEQYF,TGTGCCAGTACCGCGAAGGGGGGAGGCGAGCAGTACTTC
.,TRBJ1-2,TRBV24-1,few,14,CATSVGVQGYGYTF,TGTGCCACCAGTGTCGGGGTACAGGGCTATGGCTACACCTTC
TRBD1,TRBJ1-6,TRBV7-9,.,17,CASSFPTGGGLNSPLHF,TGTGCCAGCAGCTTTCCCACAGGGGGTGGCCTTAATTCACCCCTCCACTTT
.,TRBJ1-2,TRBV18,.,15,CASSPRTEPNYGYTF,TGTGCCAGCTCACCCAGGACAGAGCCGAACTATGGCTACACCTTC
.,TRBJ2-3,TRBV12-3/TRBV12-4,.,11,CATHRTDTQYF,TGTGCCACCCACCGCACAGATACGCAGTATTTT
TRBD2,TRBJ2-3,TRBV29-1,.,17,CSARGLAGGGRTDTQYF,TGCAGCGCTAGGGGACTAGCGGGGGGAGGTCGCACAGATACGCAGTATTTT
.,TRBJ1-2,TRBV4-3,.,16,CASSQDLSREEAGYTF,TGCGCCAGCAGCCAAGACCTCAGCAGGGAAGAGGCTGGCTACACCTTC
TRBD1,TRBJ1-4,TRBV15,few,15,CATSRGGTANEKLFF,TGTGCCACCAGCAGAGGCGGGACAGCCAATGAAAAACTGTTTTTT
.,TRBJ1-3,TRBV30,.,11,CAWSVLNTIYF,TGTGCCTGGAGTGTGCTAAACACCATATATTTT
TRBD2,TRBJ2-2,TRBV11-2,.,17,CASSLSAGGSNTGELFF,TGTGCCAGCAGCTTATCGGCGGGGGGTTCCAACACCGGGGAGCTGTTTTTT
.,TRBJ2-5,TRBV5-1,once,14,CASSIGLVQETQYF,TGCGCCAGCAGCATAGGACTCGTACAAGAGACCCAGTACTTC
.,TRBJ2-5,TRBV6-1,once,14,CASSDRGKEETQYF,TGTGCCAGCAGTGATAGAGGGAAGGAAGAGACCCAGTACTTC
.,TRBJ1-2,TRBV19,.,13,CASSTRTGYGYTF,TGTGCCAGTAGTACAAGGACTGGCTATGGCTACACCTTC
.,TRBJ1-4,TRBV28,.,14,CASSGQGINEKLFF,TGTGCCAGCAGTGGGCAGGGGATAAATGAAAAACTGTTTTTT
TRBD1,TRBJ1-1,TRBV5-1,.,14,CASSLGTGATEAFF,TGCGCCAGCAGCTTAGGGACAGGGGCCACTGAAGCTTTCTTT
.,TRBJ2-1,TRBV12-5,.,15,CASAPPRVEGPEQFF,TGTGCTAGTGCCCCTCCCCGGGTTGAGGGGCCCGAGCAGTTCTTC
TRBD2,TRBJ2-1,TRBV7-7,.,15,CASSQGSGGSNEQFF,TGTGCTAGCAGCCAGGGTAGCGGGGGTAGCAATGAGCAGTTCTTC
.,TRBJ1-1,TRBV5-1,.,17,CASSGGLRLQRNTEAFF,TGCGCCAGCAGCGGGGGGTTGAGGTTACAGAGAAACACTGAAGCTTTCTTT